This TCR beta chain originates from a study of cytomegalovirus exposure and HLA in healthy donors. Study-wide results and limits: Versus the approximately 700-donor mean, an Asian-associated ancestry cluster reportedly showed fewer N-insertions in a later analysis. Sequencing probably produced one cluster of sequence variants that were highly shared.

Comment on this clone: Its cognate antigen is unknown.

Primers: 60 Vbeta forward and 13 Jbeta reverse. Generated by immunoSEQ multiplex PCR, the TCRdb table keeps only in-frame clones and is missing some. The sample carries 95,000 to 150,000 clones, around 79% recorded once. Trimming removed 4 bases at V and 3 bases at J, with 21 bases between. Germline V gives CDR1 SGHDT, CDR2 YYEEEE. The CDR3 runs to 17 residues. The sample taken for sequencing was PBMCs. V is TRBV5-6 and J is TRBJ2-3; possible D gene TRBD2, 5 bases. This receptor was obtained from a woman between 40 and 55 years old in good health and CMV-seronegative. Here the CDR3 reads CASSERRIRGFTDTQYF. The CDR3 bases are TGTGCCAGCAGCGAGAGGCGAATACGGGGATTTACAGATACGCAGTATTTT.